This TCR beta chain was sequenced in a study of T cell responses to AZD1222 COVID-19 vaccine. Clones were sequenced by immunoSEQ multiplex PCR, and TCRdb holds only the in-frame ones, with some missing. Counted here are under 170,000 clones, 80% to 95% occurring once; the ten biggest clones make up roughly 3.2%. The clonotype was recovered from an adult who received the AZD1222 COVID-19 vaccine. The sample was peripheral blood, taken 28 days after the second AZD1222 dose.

CDR3 DNA sequence: TGTGCCAGCAGCTTAGAAAGCAGGAACACTGAAGCTTTCTTT. Amino acid sequence: CASSLESRNTEAFF. The genes are TRBV11-2 and TRBJ1-1; D is uncertain. In germline, CDR1 is SGHAT, CDR2 FQNNGV. The V and J ends lost 0 bases and 1 base respectively, with 6 bases between them. This CDR3 is built from 14 residues.